The 19 T cell receptor beta chains presented below share a single source sample, sequenced in a study of blood T cell repertoires in COVID-19 (dated by TCRdb to about 2020). The protocol used for the library was the immunoSEQ multiplex PCR assay. TCRdb limited this immuneACCESS table to in-frame rearrangements with V and J called. A share of clones is missing; checked studies link under half to unresolved V genes, and the rest is unexplained. This sample lists 35,000 or so clones; 85% to 90% were detected once. Of the sample, around 10% is held by the ten largest clones. The sequencing sample was made of peripheral blood. The receptors were sampled from a man aged 70 or older with acute or convalescent COVID-19.

V is TRBV24-1 and J is TRBJ2-5; no firm D call. Per the germline V gene, CDR1 is KGHDR and CDR2 is SFDVKD. The CDR3 runs to 13 residues. Trimming shortened V by 4 bases and J by 5 bases, and 10 bases separated the two germline ends. DNA of the CDR3: TGTGCCACCAGTGACCTTAATTTTGAGACCCAGTACTTC. Residues: CATSDLNFETQYF.

This clone counts as medium-sized. The CDR3, as DNA: TGTGCTAGTGCCCAGGCGCAGGGTAAAGAGACCCAGTACTTC. It yields the protein CASAQAQGKETQYF. V is TRBV12-5 and J is TRBJ2-5; D might be TRBD1 (5 bases). Germline V gives CDR1 LGHNT, CDR2 FRNRAP. With 7 bases removed from V and 3 bases from J, the gap between germline ends came to 15 bases. This CDR3 is 14 amino acids long.

The chain couples TRBV7-2 to TRBJ2-3; the D gene is possibly TRBD2 (6 bases). The V and J ends lost 4 bases and 3 bases respectively, with 14 bases between them. CDR1 and CDR2 from the germline V gene are SGHTA and FQGNSA. This CDR3 comprises 15 residues. CDR3 coding DNA: TGTGCCAGCAGCTCGTGGGGCGGGAAGACAGATACGCAGTATTTT. Its protein product is CASSSWGGKTDTQYF.

The J gene is TRBJ2-2, the V gene TRBV29-1, with a weak D call TRBD1 (5 bases). Germline V lookup: CDR1 SQVTM, CDR2 ANQGSEA. The V end lost 6 bases, the J end lost 3 bases, and 8 bases lay between the germline ends. The CDR3 contains 12 residues. In DNA, the CDR3 is TGCAGCGTCCAAGGGGACACCGGGGAGCTGTTTTTT. Protein sequence: CSVQGDTGELFF.

The gene calls are TRBV2 and TRBJ1-5; D is possibly TRBD1 (5 bases). This CDR3 is 13 amino acids long. Between the trimmed V and J ends, which lost 8 bases and 7 bases, there was a span of 15 bases. Germline CDR1 and CDR2: SNHLY and FYNNEI. The CDR3 spells CASGGTIVQPQHF. CDR3 bases: TGTGCCAGCGGGGGGACTATAGTCCAGCCCCAGCATTTT.

CDR3 nucleotide sequence: TGTGCCAGCAGCCCTCTGGGGGGGAACACCGGGGAGCTGTTTTTT. This sequence encodes CASSPLGGNTGELFF. This chain uses TRBV2 with TRBJ2-2; possible D gene TRBD2, 6 bases. Germline-derived CDR1 and CDR2 are SNHLY and FYNNEI. The CDR3 extends over 15 amino acids. V was pared by 6 bases and J by 1 base, with 12 bases between. Combining the CDR3 with reference TRBV2 and TRBJ2-2 gives the whole variable domain EPEVTQTPSHQVTQMGQEVILRCVPISNHLYFYWYRQILGQKVEFLVSFYNNEISEKSEIFDDQFSVERPDGSNFTLKIRSTKLEDSAMYFCASSPLGGNTGELFFGEGSRLTVL.

J is TRBJ2-7 and V is TRBV9, with D unclear. CDR1 and CDR2 from the germline V gene are SGDLS and YYNGEE. This CDR3 contains 13 residues. Trimming removed 0 bases from V and 2 bases from J, with 6 bases in between. In nucleotides, the CDR3 is TGTGCCAGCAGCGTAGGATTAGCCTACGAGCAGTACTTC. Encoded protein: CASSVGLAYEQYF.

This chain joins TRBV7-7 and TRBJ2-1, with 9 bases that match TRBD1. CDR1 is SSHAT and CDR2 is FNYEAQ in the germline V gene (reference sequence). CDR3 length: 14 amino acids. The J segment lost 5 bases and the V segment lost 3 bases, leaving 2 bases of the junction unmatched. CDR3: CASSLDRGNNEQFF. The DNA for the CDR3 is TGTGCCAGCAGCTTGGACAGGGGAAACAATGAGCAGTTCTTC.

This rearrangement joins TRBV7-9 to TRBJ1-1, with a tentative D call TRBD1 (6 bases). Germline CDR1 SEHNR, CDR2 FQNEAQ (reference sequence). This CDR3 is built from 13 residues. Trimming removed 5 bases at V and 4 bases at J, with 11 bases between. The CDR3 reads CASSPGAGTEAFF. CDR3 DNA: TGTGCCAGCAGCCCAGGGGCCGGCACTGAAGCTTTCTTT. Full variable domain (remainder filled in from reference TRBV7-9 and TRBJ1-1): DTGVSQNPRHKITKRGQNVTFRCDPISEHNRLYWYRQTLGQGPEFLTYFQNEAQLEKSRLLSDRFSAERPKGSFSTLEIQRTEQGDSAMYLCASSPGAGTEAFFGQGTRLTVV.

The chain recombines TRBV7-2 with TRBJ2-2; tentative D call: TRBD2 (7 bases). Germline V CDR1 and CDR2: SGHTA, FQGNSA. Between the trimmed V and J ends, which lost 0 bases and 1 base, there was a span of 12 bases. The CDR3 length is 17 residues. The CDR3 here is CASSLARGAQNTGELFF. The CDR3 DNA follows: TGTGCCAGCAGCTTAGCTCGGGGGGCTCAGAACACCGGGGAGCTGTTTTTT. Looking up the rest from reference TRBV7-2 and TRBJ2-2 gives the full variable domain: GAGVSQSPSNKVTEKGKDVELRCDPISGHTALYWYRQSLGQGLEFLIYFQGNSAPDKSGLPSDRFSAERTGGSVSTLTIQRTQQEDSAVYLCASSLARGAQNTGELFFGEGSRLTVL.

V gene TRBV7-9 combines with J gene TRBJ2-4; 7 nucleotides match TRBD2. The V gene end was trimmed by 3 bases and the J gene end by 1 base; junction bases not matched to a gene: 0. The CDR3 contains 14 residues. Germline CDR1 and CDR2: SEHNR and FQNEAQ (reference sequence). CDR3 sequence (DNA): TGTGCCAGCAGCTTCGGGGGGGCCAAAAACATTCAGTACTTC. It is translated as CASSFGGAKNIQYF.

The rearrangement uses TRBV7-2 and TRBJ1-1; D might be TRBD1 (5 bases). Germline V gives CDR1 SGHTA, CDR2 FQGNSA. CDR3 length equals 12 residues. The ends were cut back, 6 bases at V and 11 bases at J, with 16 bases in the middle. CDR3 sequence (DNA): TGTGCCAGCAGGCAGGGTGAACCCTCGGCTTTCTTT. Amino acid sequence: CASRQGEPSAFF.

This clone has only one observation. The gene calls are TRBV5-5 and TRBJ2-7, with D possibly TRBD1 on 6 matching bases. CDR3 length equals 15 residues. Trimming pared 3 bases from V and 0 bases from J, leaving 13 bases between. The germline gives CDR1 SGHKS, CDR2 YYEKEE (reference sequence). In DNA, the CDR3 is TGTGCCAGCAGCTCCGCCCGGGACATCTCCTACGAGCAGTACTTC. This sequence encodes CASSSARDISYEQYF.

This clone was seen once. The J gene is TRBJ1-6, the V gene TRBV25-1, with a tentative D call TRBD1 (5 bases). The CDR3 totals 11 residues. Germline lookup yields CDR1 MGHDK and CDR2 SYGVNS. Trimming removed 7 bases from V and 15 bases from J, with 13 bases in between. The CDR3 DNA reads TGTGCCAGCAACGGGGGGACTCTCCTCCACTTT. Translation: CASNGGTLLHF. Based on the CDR3 plus reference TRBV25-1 and TRBJ1-6, the full variable domain is EADIYQTPRYLVIGTGKKITLECSQTMGHDKMYWYQQDPGMELHLIHYSYGVNSTEKGDLSSESTVSRIRTEHFPLTLESARPSHTSQYLCASNGGTLLHFGNGTRLTVT.

This chain connects TRBV7-9 to TRBJ2-2, with 7 bases matching TRBD1. From germline, CDR1 is SEHNR and CDR2 FQNEAQ (reference sequence). Trimming at V came to 5 bases and at J to 1 base, leaving 1 base not matched to a gene. This CDR3 region has 14 residues. The CDR3 region has the DNA TGTGCCAGCAGCCGGGACAGGAACACCGGGGAGCTGTTTTTT. Translation: CASSRDRNTGELFF.

In DNA, the CDR3 is TGTGCCAGCAGCTCATGGGGGGACACTGAAGCTTTCTTT. The encoded protein is CASSSWGDTEAFF. V and J are TRBV7-3 and TRBJ1-1, with a weak D call TRBD1 (5 bases). Germline loops: CDR1 SGHTA, CDR2 FQGTGA. Trimming took off 4 bases at V and 3 bases at J, with 9 bases between the two ends. The CDR3 is 13 amino acids.

CDR3 bases: TGTGCCAGTAGTATAGCACTAGCGGGAGGAGAAACAGATACGCAGTATTTT. This codes for CASSIALAGGETDTQYF. The chain carries TRBV19 and TRBJ2-3; 12 bases match TRBD2. The CDR3 has 17 residues. Germline loops: CDR1 LNHDA, CDR2 SQIVND (reference sequence). V lost 1 base and J lost 3; bases outside the gene matches: 5. Filled out from reference TRBV19 and TRBJ2-3, the complete variable domain reads DGGITQSPKYLFRKEGQNVTLSCEQNLNHDAMYWYRQDPGQGLRLIYYSQIVNDFQKGDIAEGYSVSREKKESFPLTVTSAQKNPTAFYLCASSIALAGGETDTQYFGPGTRLTVL.

The V and J genes are TRBV6-2 or TRBV6-3 and TRBJ2-7; a weak D match, TRBD1 (5 bases). This CDR3 contains 15 residues. Deletions cut 3 bases from V and 0 bases from J, with 12 bases between. The germline V gene encodes CDR1 MNHEY and CDR2 SVGEGT. The CDR3 reads CASSYQGRGSYEQYF. CDR3 nucleotides: TGTGCCAGCAGTTATCAGGGCCGAGGCTCCTACGAGCAGTACTTC.

V and J are TRBV6-2 or TRBV6-3 and TRBJ1-1, with D possibly TRBD1 on 6 matching bases. The CDR3 has 14 residues. CDR1 MNHEY and CDR2 SVGEGT come from the germline V gene. V shed 4 bases and J shed 8 bases, with 17 bases lying between them. CDR3 sequence: CASSLPDRWPEAFF. The CDR3 DNA sequence: TGTGCCAGCAGTTTACCGGACAGATGGCCCGAAGCTTTCTTT.